Listed below are T cell receptor beta chains from one sample, sequenced in a study of T cell responses to AZD1222 COVID-19 vaccine. Some clones are missing from TCRdb's copy, which holds only in-frame ones; the method was immunoSEQ multiplex PCR. The sample consists of 90,000 to 130,000 clones, roughly 92% of them appearing once. The sequencing here drew on peripheral blood, taken 28 days after the second AZD1222 dose. These receptors were collected from an adult who received the AZD1222 COVID-19 vaccine. Each CDR3 is given with its conserved first and last residue. Each record gives: J gene, V gene, D gene, CDR3 protein, CDR3 DNA. A D gene is named only where the DNA matches it firmly.

j_call: TRBJ1-1; v_call: TRBV20-1; d_call: .; cdr3_aa: CSGGPAPEAFF; cdr3_nt: TGCAGTGGGGGGCCAGCCCCTGAAGCTTTCTTT
j_call: TRBJ2-1; v_call: TRBV14; d_call: .; cdr3_aa: CASSQDRVGEQFF; cdr3_nt: TGTGCCAGCAGCCAAGACCGGGTGGGTGAGCAGTTCTTC
j_call: TRBJ2-5; v_call: TRBV7-2; d_call: .; cdr3_aa: CASRDAPGETQYF; cdr3_nt: TGTGCCAGCAGGGATGCCCCTGGGGAGACCCAGTACTTC
j_call: TRBJ1-3; v_call: TRBV15; d_call: TRBD1; cdr3_aa: CATSRDRVSGNTIYF; cdr3_nt: TGTGCCACCAGCAGGGACAGGGTCTCTGGAAACACCATATATTTT
j_call: TRBJ1-5; v_call: TRBV4-1; d_call: .; cdr3_aa: CASSEIPQGSRSNQPQHF; cdr3_nt: TGCGCCAGCAGCGAAATCCCCCAAGGATCGCGAAGCAATCAGCCCCAGCATTTT
j_call: TRBJ1-5; v_call: TRBV7-8; d_call: .; cdr3_aa: CASSFIRGGQPQHF; cdr3_nt: TGTGCCAGCAGCTTCATCAGGGGAGGGCAGCCCCAGCATTTT
j_call: TRBJ2-3; v_call: TRBV6-4; d_call: TRBD2; cdr3_aa: CASSEYPRLATDTQYF; cdr3_nt: TGTGCCAGCAGTGAATACCCTCGACTAGCTACTGATACGCAGTATTTT
j_call: TRBJ2-1; v_call: TRBV7-2; d_call: .; cdr3_aa: CASSLRQGLYNEQFF; cdr3_nt: TGTGCCAGCAGCTTAAGACAGGGACTATACAATGAGCAGTTCTTC
j_call: TRBJ2-5; v_call: TRBV7-2; d_call: .; cdr3_aa: CASSSGRTSETQYF; cdr3_nt: TGTGCCAGCAGCTCGGGACGGACTTCGGAGACCCAGTACTTC
j_call: TRBJ2-7; v_call: TRBV7-8; d_call: TRBD2; cdr3_aa: CASTKWGPGTSGGAYEQYF; cdr3_nt: TGTGCCAGCACCAAGTGGGGCCCCGGGACTAGCGGGGGAGCCTACGAGCAGTACTTC